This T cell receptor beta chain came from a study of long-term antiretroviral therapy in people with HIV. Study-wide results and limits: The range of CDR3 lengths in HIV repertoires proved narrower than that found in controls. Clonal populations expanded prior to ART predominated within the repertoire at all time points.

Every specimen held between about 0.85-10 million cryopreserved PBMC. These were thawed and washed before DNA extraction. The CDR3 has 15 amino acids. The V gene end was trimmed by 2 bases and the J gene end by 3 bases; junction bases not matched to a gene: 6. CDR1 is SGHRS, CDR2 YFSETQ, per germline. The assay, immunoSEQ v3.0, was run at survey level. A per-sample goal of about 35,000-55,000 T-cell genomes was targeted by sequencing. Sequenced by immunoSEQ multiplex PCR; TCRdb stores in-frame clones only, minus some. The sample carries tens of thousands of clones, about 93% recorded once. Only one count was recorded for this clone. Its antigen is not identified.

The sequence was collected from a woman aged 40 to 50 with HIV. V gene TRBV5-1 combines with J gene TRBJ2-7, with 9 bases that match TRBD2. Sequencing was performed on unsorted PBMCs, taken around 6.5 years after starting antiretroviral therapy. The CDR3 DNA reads TGCGCCAGCAGCTTTAGCGGGGGCTACGACTACGAGCAGTACTTC. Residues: CASSFSGGYDYEQYF. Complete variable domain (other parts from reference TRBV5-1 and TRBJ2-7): KAGVTQTPRYLIKTRGQQVTLSCSPISGHRSVSWYQQTPGQGLQFLFEYFSETQRNKGNFPGRFSGRQFSNSRSEMNVSTLELGDSALYLCASSFSGGYDYEQYFGPGTRLTVT.